The clone carrying this T cell receptor beta chain turned up a few times. Within the sample, other DNA sequences also encode this same CDR3. The CDR3 is 15 residues long. The germline V gene has CDR1 LGHNA and CDR2 YSLEER. Trimming pared 0 bases from V and 4 bases from J, leaving 12 bases between. These data are taken from a study of cytomegalovirus exposure and HLA in healthy donors. This cohort consisted of healthy bone marrow donors. Both 60 Vbeta primers and 13 Jbeta primers went into the PCR. Authors' data handling: Later, tens of millions of unique TCR beta chains were counted in an analysis, and roughly 11 million of them were shared. Assay used: immunoSEQ multiplex PCR; TCRdb lists only in-frame clones, some missing. V and J calls and clone size follow that table, whereas D and trimming were derived from the DNA. The sample consists of 160,000 or so clones, 75% to 85% of them appearing once.

Sequenced sample: PBMCs. The source is a man aged 50 or older in good health and CMV-seropositive. This chain uses TRBV4-3 with TRBJ1-2, with D possibly matching TRBD1 (5 bases). Here the CDR3 DNA reads TGCGCCAGCAGCCAAGATCGATCCAGGGTCTATGGCTACACCTTC. This codes for CASSQDRSRVYGYTF.